The 32 T cell receptor beta chains below all came from one sample that was sequenced in a study of T cell therapy after organ transplantation. As to time point: 4-8 weeks after completion of therapy. These receptors are not linked to any known antigen. This table comes from immunoSEQ multiplex PCR, and its TCRdb copy is limited to in-frame clones, with some not included. There are just under 20,000 clones in the sample; about four fifths occur only once, and about a tenth lies in the top ten. The specimen comprised CD8+ T cells from blood, sampled after autologous CMV-specific T cell therapy. The source of these receptors is a human patient who had received a solid organ transplant and had CMV disease. Part of the T cells may come from the graft donor.

This clone was detected only a few times. The chain couples TRBV9 to TRBJ1-1; D is perhaps TRBD1 (6 bases). V was pared by 0 bases and J by 0 bases, with 9 bases between. CDR1 and CDR2 (germline): SGDLS, YYNGEE. This CDR3 contains 15 residues. CDR3: CASSVGDTLNTEAFF. CDR3 in DNA: TGTGCCAGCAGCGTAGGGGACACTCTGAACACTGAAGCTTTCTTT.

V gene TRBV15 combines with J gene TRBJ1-4; D gene ambiguous. Trimming cost V 6 bases and J 8 bases, with 16 bases left between them. Germline V gives CDR1 LNHNV, CDR2 YYDKDF (reference sequence). The CDR3 spans 14 residues. CDR3 in amino acids: CATRNPTLGEKLFF. The CDR3 nucleotides read TGTGCCACCAGAAACCCGACTCTGGGGGAAAAACTGTTTTTT.

The chain has TRBV6-1 and TRBJ2-6; no firm D call. This CDR3 spans 15 amino acids. The V end lost 2 bases, the J end lost 1 base, and 6 bases lay between the germline ends. CDR1 is MNHNS and CDR2 is SASEGT in the germline V gene. In DNA form, the CDR3 reads TGTGCCAGCAGTGAATGGGAATCTGGGGCCAACGTCCTGACTTTC. Translation: CASSEWESGANVLTF.

This clone has only a few counts. The V gene is TRBV7-9, the J gene TRBJ2-7, with D maybe TRBD2 (5 bases). CDR3 length: 14 residues. Germline V gene data show CDR1 as SEHNR and CDR2 as FQNEAQ (reference sequence). The germline V and J ends were trimmed by 3 bases and 4 bases, with 13 bases remaining between them. DNA of the CDR3: TGTGCCAGCAGCTTTCCCCCGACGGGATACGAGCAGTACTTC. It specifies CASSFPPTGYEQYF.

CDR3 in DNA: TGTGCCAGCAGCTTAGGTCGGGGGTCTGGAAACACCATATATTTT. It encodes CASSLGRGSGNTIYF. The V call is TRBV7-7, the J call TRBJ1-3, with D perhaps TRBD1 (5 bases). The CDR3 totals 15 residues. Germline CDR1 and CDR2: SSHAT and FNYEAQ (reference sequence). The V gene lost 1 base and the J gene lost 1 base, with 8 bases spanning the gap.

Here the CDR3 reads CASSSTGTGGQETQYF. Here the CDR3 DNA reads TGTGCCAGCAGCTCGACCGGGACAGGGGGCCAAGAGACCCAGTACTTC. This chain uses TRBV13 with TRBJ2-5; TRBD1 agrees at 11 bases. CDR1 and CDR2 (germline): PRHDT, FYEKMQ (reference sequence). Trimming at V came to 4 bases and at J to 1 base, leaving 5 bases not matched to a gene. This CDR3 has 16 amino acids.

The chain recombines TRBV5-6 with TRBJ2-7; D remains unclear. Germline CDR1 and CDR2: SGHDT and YYEEEE. This CDR3 is 15 amino acids long. V lost 2 bases to trimming and J lost 3 bases, with 15 bases between them. CDR3 DNA sequence: TGTGCCAGCAGCTTTGGGTCCATGGCCTTCTACGAGCAGTACTTC. Protein product: CASSFGSMAFYEQYF.

The chain couples TRBV9 to TRBJ2-7; D unresolved. The CDR3 sequence is 16 residues long. Germline V gene sequence: CDR1 SGDLS, CDR2 YYNGEE. V dropped 0 bases and J dropped 3 bases, with 16 bases sitting between them. In DNA form, the CDR3 reads TGTGCCAGCAGCGTAGGATTCAGCTTAGAGGACTACGAGCAGTACTTC. This gives the protein CASSVGFSLEDYEQYF.

The rearrangement joins TRBV30 to TRBJ2-1, with 9 bases matching TRBD2. There are 14 residues in the CDR3. In germline, CDR1 is GTSNPN, CDR2 SVGIG (reference sequence). The ends lost 8 bases at V and 9 bases at J; junction bases unmatched: 14. DNA of the CDR3: TGTGCCGGGGAGGTGGAAGCGGGAGGAGGTGAGCAGTTCTTC. Translation gives CAGEVEAGGGEQFF.

This clone was seen a few times. Here the CDR3 reads CAWSGTAQAFF. In nucleotides, the CDR3 is TGTGCCTGGAGTGGAACAGCTCAAGCTTTCTTT. The rearrangement links TRBV30 to TRBJ1-1, with D uncertain. CDR1 is GTSNPN and CDR2 is SVGIG in the germline V gene (reference sequence). V was shortened by 1 base and J by 9 bases, with 9 bases between the two germline ends. The CDR3 spans 11 residues.

The chain links TRBV19 to TRBJ1-1; D remains ambiguous. Per germline, CDR1 LNHDA and CDR2 SQIVND (reference sequence). Trimming pared 10 bases from V and 0 bases from J, leaving 9 bases between. This CDR3 is built from 12 residues. The CDR3 DNA sequence: TGTGCCACCTCCCTTATGAACACTGAAGCTTTCTTT. This translates into CATSLMNTEAFF.

The chain couples TRBV12-5 to TRBJ2-2, with D possibly TRBD2 on 5 matching bases. V lost 0 bases and J 4 bases, leaving 15 bases between the germline ends. There are 17 residues in the CDR3. Germline lookup yields CDR1 LGHNT and CDR2 FRNRAP. CDR3 sequence reads: CASGLVRGGVRTGELFF. CDR3 in DNA: TGTGCTAGTGGTTTGGTACGGGGTGGAGTTCGCACCGGGGAGCTGTTTTTT.

The table lists this clone with a count of one. This rearrangement joins TRBV7-6 to TRBJ2-3; 11 bases map to TRBD2. V was pared by 5 bases and J by 2 bases, with 9 bases of the junction left unmatched. The CDR3 extends over 17 amino acids. Per germline, CDR1 SGHVS and CDR2 FNYEAQ. This chain's CDR3 is CASSPGLAGPNTDTQYF. The CDR3 DNA reads as TGTGCCAGCAGCCCCGGACTAGCGGGTCCTAACACAGATACGCAGTATTTT.

The chain couples TRBV7-2 to TRBJ2-7; a possible D gene is TRBD2 (5 bases). Germline loops: CDR1 SGHTA, CDR2 FQGNSA. Trimming pared 2 bases from V and 5 bases from J, leaving 22 bases between. CDR3 length equals 17 residues. The CDR3 loop reads CASSLLSRASPGNEQYF. The CDR3 DNA reads TGTGCCAGCAGCTTATTATCTCGGGCTAGCCCGGGGAACGAGCAGTACTTC.

This clone appeared once. The V and J genes are TRBV6-5 and TRBJ2-5, with no clear D. This CDR3 contains 15 residues. V was clipped by 0 bases and J by 2 bases, with 10 bases between them. Germline V gene lookup returns CDR1 MNHEY and CDR2 SVGAGI. Here the CDR3 reads CASSYSGFDQETQYF. DNA of the CDR3: TGTGCCAGCAGTTACTCAGGGTTTGATCAAGAGACCCAGTACTTC.

J is TRBJ2-5 and V is TRBV9, with no clear D. TRBJ2-7 matches the DNA end more closely, so the J call is doubtful. This CDR3 contains 17 residues. Looked up from germline, CDR1 is SGDLS and CDR2 is YYNGEE. CDR3 residues: CASSVAGGYDSSYEQYF. CDR3 nucleotides: TGTGCCAGCAGCGTAGCGGGCGGCTACGATAGCTCCTACGAGCAGTACTTC.

This clone was detected only once. The J gene is TRBJ2-7, the V gene TRBV27; D uncertain. The CDR3 extends over 14 amino acids. CDR1 and CDR2 (germline): MNHEY, SMNVEV (reference sequence). The ends were cut back, 5 bases at V and 0 bases at J, with 11 bases in the middle. The CDR3 DNA is TGTGCCAGCAGTCCCGAAAGCCTCTCCTACGAGCAGTACTTC. Its translation is CASSPESLSYEQYF.

V and J are TRBV6-5 and TRBJ2-7, with a tentative D call TRBD2 (6 bases). This CDR3 has 14 amino acids. V shed 4 bases and J shed 0 bases, with 10 bases lying between them. CDR1 is MNHEY and CDR2 is SVGAGI in the germline V gene. The CDR3, as DNA: TGTGCCAGCAGTTTAAGCGGGCCCTCCTACGAGCAGTACTTC. This gives the protein CASSLSGPSYEQYF.

This chain joins TRBV13 and TRBJ2-5; 10 bases align to TRBD1. The end of the DNA aligns better with TRBJ2-7, so the J call may be wrong. The CDR3 has 17 residues. Per germline, CDR1 PRHDT and CDR2 FYEKMQ (reference sequence). In DNA, the CDR3 is TGTGCCAGCAGCTTACAGGGACAGGGGAGGTGGACCTACGAGCAGTACTTC. Protein sequence: CASSLQGQGRWTYEQYF.

V usage is TRBV5-1 and J usage is TRBJ1-1; tentative D call: TRBD1 (5 bases). Germline CDR1 reads SGHRS; CDR2 reads YFSETQ. The CDR3 is 14 residues long. Trimming removed 3 bases at V and 4 bases at J, with 13 bases between. The CDR3 DNA reads as TGCGCCAGCAGCTCCTACGGACACTCCACTGAAGCTTTCTTT. This translates into CASSSYGHSTEAFF. The full variable domain, its missing parts supplied by reference TRBV5-1 and TRBJ1-1, is KAGVTQTPRYLIKTRGQQVTLSCSPISGHRSVSWYQQTPGQGLQFLFEYFSETQRNKGNFPGRFSGRQFSNSRSEMNVSTLELGDSALYLCASSSYGHSTEAFFGQGTRLTVV.

V is TRBV30 and J is TRBJ2-7; possibly TRBD2 for D (5 bases). Trimming cost V 2 bases and J 3 bases, with 11 bases left between them. The germline gives CDR1 GTSNPN, CDR2 SVGIG (reference sequence). The CDR3 has 13 amino acids. As DNA, the CDR3 is TGTGCCTGGAGTCCCGCCAGCGGCTACGAGCAGTACTTC. It codes for CAWSPASGYEQYF.

The CDR3 DNA sequence: TGTGCCAGCAGTGAGGCCAGAGCCTCTTCACCCCTCCACTTT. It is translated as CASSEARASSPLHF. The rearrangement uses TRBV2 and TRBJ1-6; D not resolved. The CDR3 runs 14 residues. CDR1 is SNHLY, CDR2 FYNNEI, per germline. Trimming left V 3 bases short and J 9 bases short, with 12 bases between.

The chain uses TRBV5-6 and TRBJ1-1; maybe TRBD1 (6 bases). CDR1 and CDR2 from the germline V gene are SGHDT and YYEEEE. This CDR3 is built from 16 residues. Between the trimmed V and J ends, which lost 4 bases and 0 bases, there was a span of 16 bases. This CDR3 is CASSLAGAGMNTEAFF. CDR3 sequence (DNA): TGTGCCAGCAGCCTGGCGGGGGCAGGGATGAACACTGAAGCTTTCTTT.

The chain is built from TRBV4-3 and TRBJ1-1; no clear D. CDR1 and CDR2 (germline): LGHNA, YSLEER. The CDR3 sequence is 13 residues long. V was trimmed by 0 bases and J by 4 bases, leaving 6 bases between them. CDR3 in amino acids: CASSQDRITEAFF. Here the CDR3 DNA reads TGCGCCAGCAGCCAAGACAGGATCACTGAAGCTTTCTTT.

The chain couples TRBV30 to TRBJ2-3; tentatively, D is TRBD2 (5 bases). Germline-derived CDR1 and CDR2 are GTSNPN and SVGIG (reference sequence). The CDR3 loop spans 16 amino acids. Trimming removed 1 base at V and 2 bases at J, with 16 bases between. The CDR3 sequence is CAWSGGHGEITDTQYF. Written as DNA, the CDR3 is TGTGCCTGGAGTGGTGGCCATGGGGAGATCACAGATACGCAGTATTTT. Supplemented by reference TRBV30 and TRBJ2-3, the full variable domain reads SQTIHQWPATLVQPVGSPLSLECTVEGTSNPNLYWYRQAAGRGLQLLFYSVGIGQISSEVPQNLSASRPQDRQFILSSKKLLLSDSGFYLCAWSGGHGEITDTQYFGPGTRLTVL.

This chain connects TRBV4-1 to TRBJ2-3; D unclear. V was cut by 3 bases and J by 5 bases, with 9 bases left in between. This CDR3 contains 13 residues. Germline values: CDR1 MGHRA, CDR2 YSYEKL. The CDR3 DNA reads as TGCGCCAGCAGCCACCGACACGTAGATACGCAGTATTTT. Amino acids: CASSHRHVDTQYF.

V gene TRBV15 combines with J gene TRBJ1-2; D might be TRBD1 (5 bases). The ends were cut back, 0 bases at V and 7 bases at J, with 15 bases in the middle. The CDR3 covers 15 residues. Germline values: CDR1 LNHNV, CDR2 YYDKDF (reference sequence). In DNA, the CDR3 is TGTGCCACCAGCAGAGAGATCAGGGAGACGAGTGGCTACACCTTC. Protein: CATSREIRETSGYTF.

This clone has only a few counts. The chain uses TRBV4-3 and TRBJ1-2, with 8 positions matching TRBD1. This CDR3 has 15 residues. Germline V gene data show CDR1 as LGHNA and CDR2 as YSLEER. V lost 1 base and J lost 8; bases outside the gene matches: 9. The CDR3 nucleotides read TGCGCCAGCAGCCAAGGGAGGGCAGGGGGCGACGGCTACACCTTC. Amino acids: CASSQGRAGGDGYTF.

The chain uses TRBV6-5 and TRBJ2-5; D is perhaps TRBD2 (6 bases). Near its end, the DNA agrees better with TRBJ2-7, so the J call may be wrong. The CDR3 sequence is 16 residues long. CDR1 MNHEY and CDR2 SVGAGI come from the germline V gene. The CDR3 DNA is TGTGCCAGCAGTTACTCCGGGGGACCTAGCTCCTACGAGCAGTACTTC. This codes for CASSYSGGPSSYEQYF.

This sequence joins TRBV19 and TRBJ2-5; 13 bases fit TRBD2. The CDR3 has 15 residues. The V and J ends lost 4 bases and 4 bases, in that order; junction bases with no gene match: 3. Germline loops: CDR1 LNHDA, CDR2 SQIVND (reference sequence). CDR3 residues: CASSRGLAGRETQYF. In DNA form, the CDR3 reads TGTGCCAGTAGTAGGGGACTAGCGGGAAGAGAGACCCAGTACTTC.

The CDR3 loop is CASSFLGTVYEQYF. As DNA, the CDR3 is TGTGCCAGCAGCTTTTTGGGGACAGTTTACGAGCAGTACTTC. The gene calls are TRBV7-2 and TRBJ2-7; 7 bases map to TRBD1. CDR1 SGHTA and CDR2 FQGNSA come from the germline V gene. The CDR3 consists of 14 residues. V lost 3 bases to trimming and J lost 4 bases; unmatched junction nucleotides: 6.

This chain links TRBV4-1 with TRBJ2-7; 9 positions agree with TRBD2. The CDR3 length is 15 residues. Germline V lookup: CDR1 MGHRA, CDR2 YSYEKL. V lost 1 base to trimming and J lost 6 bases; unmatched junction nucleotides: 7. CDR3 nucleotide sequence: TGCGCCAGCAGCCAAGGGGGGGGACTAGCCTCCGAGCAGTACTTC. Translation gives CASSQGGGLASEQYF.